These T cell receptor beta chains were read from a single sample in a study of cytomegalovirus exposure and HLA in healthy donors. The assay was immunoSEQ multiplex PCR, and TCRdb's table has in-frame clones only and misses some. The listing records about 76,000 clones. Source material: PBMCs. These receptors were obtained from a woman between 35 and 50 years old in good health and CMV-seropositive. CDR3s include the opening cysteine and the closing phenylalanine or tryptophan. The D gene is left open where the match is weak.

TRBV6-5	-	TRBJ1-5	CASSKIRDGQPQHF	TGTGCCAGCAGTAAAATCAGGGATGGTCAGCCCCAGCATTTT
TRBV6-1	TRBD1	TRBJ2-7	CASSDQGQASYEQYF	TGTGCCAGCAGCGACCAGGGACAGGCCTCCTACGAGCAGTACTTC
TRBV15	-	TRBJ1-2	CATSRDSKEEGFDGYTF	TGTGCCACCAGCAGAGATAGTAAGGAGGAGGGATTCGATGGCTACACCTTC
TRBV18	TRBD1	TRBJ1-5	CASSPAGGTDQHF	TGTGCCAGCTCACCAGCAGGGGGGACAGACCAGCATTTT
TRBV5-4	TRBD2	TRBJ2-1	CASSPEREAYNEQFF	TGTGCCAGCAGCCCCGAGCGGGAGGCATACAATGAGCAGTTCTTC
TRBV19	-	TRBJ2-2	CASNVMGELFF	TGTGCCAGTAATGTCATGGGGGAGCTGTTTTTT
TRBV15	-	TRBJ1-5	CATSGRTGVSNQPQHF	TGTGCCACCAGCGGCAGGACGGGGGTTAGCAATCAGCCCCAGCATTTT
TRBV7-9	-	TRBJ2-4	CASSRRGPKTLLNIQYF	TGTGCCAGCAGCCGTCGAGGGCCCAAAACGTTATTAAACATTCAGTACTTC
TRBV15	-	TRBJ2-7	CATSRIGLDYEQYF	TGTGCCACCAGCAGAATCGGTTTAGACTACGAGCAGTACTTC
TRBV4-3	-	TRBJ2-5	CASSQDLKGGGPGTQYF	TGCGCCAGCAGCCAAGATCTCAAAGGGGGGGGGCCTGGGACCCAGTACTTC
TRBV7-8	-	TRBJ2-1	CASSQNRVSYNEQFF	TGTGCCAGCAGCCAAAACAGGGTTTCCTACAATGAGCAGTTCTTC
TRBV7-2	TRBD1	TRBJ1-1	CASSRDRDTEAFF	TGTGCCAGCAGCCGCGACAGGGACACTGAAGCTTTCTTT
TRBV11-2	-	TRBJ1-1	CASSLVGAGDTEAFF	TGTGCCAGCAGCTTAGTCGGGGCGGGGGACACTGAAGCTTTCTTT
TRBV19	-	TRBJ1-1	CTSSKRSILNTEAFF	TGTACCAGTAGCAAGCGGAGCATCCTGAACACTGAAGCTTTCTTT
TRBV30	TRBD1	TRBJ1-2	CALYGQGAIPYGYTF	TGTGCCTTATACGGACAGGGGGCTATTCCTTATGGCTACACCTTC
TRBV7-2	-	TRBJ2-1	CASSLSPVSSYNEQFF	TGTGCCAGCAGTTTAAGCCCTGTGAGCTCCTACAATGAGCAGTTCTTC
TRBV14	-	TRBJ2-1	CASSHGGGGEQFF	TGTGCCAGCAGCCACGGGGGCGGGGGTGAGCAGTTCTTC
TRBV5-1	TRBD1	TRBJ1-5	CASSPDRGGQPQHF	TGCGCCAGCAGCCCGGACAGGGGAGGTCAGCCCCAGCATTTT
TRBV25-1	-	TRBJ1-1	CASSEYRADRKNTEAFF	TGTGCCAGCAGTGAATATCGGGCTGACAGGAAGAACACTGAAGCTTTCTTT
TRBV5-1	TRBD1	TRBJ1-4	CASSPRDREANEKLFF	TGCGCCAGCAGCCCACGGGACAGGGAGGCTAATGAAAAACTGTTTTTT
TRBV6-1	TRBD2	TRBJ2-1	CASTRGGTKGFF	TGTGCCAGCACCCGCGGAGGGACTAAGGGGTTCTTC